This entry is about one TCR beta chain. This entry comes from a study of blood T cell repertoires in COVID-19. Produced via immunoSEQ multiplex PCR; TCRdb's table is partial and in-frame only. The sample has roughly 220,000 clones, around 82% seen once. This receptor was obtained from a man aged 30 to 39 with acute COVID-19. Sequenced: PBMCs or T cells enriched from blood (not recorded which).

CDR3 bases: TGTGCCAGCAGCCCAGGGACAGGGCCGAACACTGAAGCTTTCTTT. Encoded protein: CASSPGTGPNTEAFF. This chain joins TRBV9 and TRBJ1-1, with 9 bases matching TRBD1. The CDR3 is 15 amino acids. J was trimmed by 1 base and V by 4 bases; bases with no gene match: 5. Per the germline V gene, CDR1 is SGDLS and CDR2 is YYNGEE. Complete variable domain (other parts from reference TRBV9 and TRBJ1-1): DSGVTQTPKHLITATGQRVTLRCSPRSGDLSVYWYQQSLDQGLQFLIQYYNGEERAKGNILERFSAQQFPDLHSELNLSSLELGDSALYFCASSPGTGPNTEAFFGQGTRLTVV.